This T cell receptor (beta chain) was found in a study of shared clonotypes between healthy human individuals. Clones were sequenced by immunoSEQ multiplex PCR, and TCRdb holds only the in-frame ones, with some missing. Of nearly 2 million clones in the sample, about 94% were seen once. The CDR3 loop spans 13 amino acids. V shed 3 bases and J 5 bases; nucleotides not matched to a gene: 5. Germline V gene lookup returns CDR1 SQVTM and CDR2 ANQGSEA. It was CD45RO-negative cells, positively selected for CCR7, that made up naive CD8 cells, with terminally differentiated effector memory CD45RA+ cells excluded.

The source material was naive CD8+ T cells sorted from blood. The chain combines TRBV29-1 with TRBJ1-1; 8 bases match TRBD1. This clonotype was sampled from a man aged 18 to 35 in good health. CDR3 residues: CSVDRGRGTEAFF. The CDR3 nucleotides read TGCAGCGTTGACAGGGGGCGCGGGACTGAAGCTTTCTTT. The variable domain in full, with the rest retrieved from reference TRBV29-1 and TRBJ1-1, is SAVISQKPSRDICQRGTSLTIQCQVDSQVTMMFWYRQQPGQSLTLIATANQGSEATYESGFVIDKFPISRPNLTFSTLTVSNMSPEDSSIYLCSVDRGRGTEAFFGQGTRLTVV.